Below are 28 T cell receptor beta chains sequenced from a single sample in a study of cytomegalovirus exposure and HLA in healthy donors. Researchers ran the PCR with 60 Vbeta and 13 Jbeta primers. Generated by immunoSEQ multiplex PCR, the TCRdb table keeps only in-frame clones and is missing some. The profile shows approximately 110,000 clones, 77% of them singletons. Sequencing was done on a sample of PBMCs. These receptors all stem from a human donor in good health.

This clone has only one observation. The chain has TRBV6-6 and TRBJ2-1; 11 bases align to TRBD2. Germline values: CDR1 MNHNY, CDR2 SVGAGI (reference sequence). J lost 7 bases, V lost 5 bases, and 10 bases had no gene match. The length of the CDR3 is 16 residues. Here the CDR3 DNA reads TGTGCCAGCAGTCTCTTAGCGGGAGGGCTGGGGAATGAGCAGTTCTTC. Its protein product is CASSLLAGGLGNEQFF.

The gene calls are TRBV6-6 and TRBJ1-2, with D possibly TRBD1 on 6 matching bases. V was shortened by 7 bases and J by 2 bases, with 17 bases between the two germline ends. CDR3 length: 15 amino acids. Per the germline V gene, CDR1 is MNHNY and CDR2 is SVGAGI (reference sequence). This CDR3 reads CASTPTWQGNYGYTF. The CDR3 DNA follows: TGTGCCAGCACCCCAACGTGGCAGGGGAACTATGGCTACACCTTC.

This clone came up a few times. The chain couples TRBV5-1 to TRBJ1-1, with no clear D. Germline-derived CDR1 and CDR2 are SGHRS and YFSETQ. The CDR3 consists of 12 residues. V lost 3 bases, J lost 1 base, and 4 bases lay in between. The CDR3: CASSSGNTEAFF. CDR3 nucleotide sequence: TGCGCCAGCAGCTCAGGGAACACTGAAGCTTTCTTT.

V usage is TRBV28 and J usage is TRBJ1-4; 10 bases agree with TRBD1. V lost 6 bases to trimming and J lost 6 bases; unmatched junction nucleotides: 7. In germline, CDR1 is MDHEN, CDR2 SYDVKM. The CDR3 is 15 amino acids. Here the CDR3 DNA reads TGTGCCAGCAGGACCTACGGGACAGGGGATGAAAAACTGTTTTTT. It codes for CASRTYGTGDEKLFF.

The chain has TRBV6-5 and TRBJ1-2; D is unclear. The CDR3 totals 11 residues. Trimming removed 4 bases at V and 8 bases at J, with 8 bases between. Per germline, CDR1 MNHEY and CDR2 SVGAGI. CDR3 bases: TGTGCCAGCAGTTCCGAGATCGGCTACACCTTC. It codes for CASSSEIGYTF.

This clone was observed a few times. This chain connects TRBV6-6 to TRBJ2-7, with D perhaps TRBD1 (5 bases). This CDR3 is 14 amino acids long. Germline V gene data show CDR1 as MNHNY and CDR2 as SVGAGI (reference sequence). V gave up 0 bases and J gave up 2 bases, with 8 bases separating them. This CDR3 reads CASSYSTDAYEQYF. The CDR3, as DNA: TGTGCCAGCAGTTACTCGACAGACGCCTACGAGCAGTACTTC.

The gene calls are TRBV5-1 and TRBJ2-3; 8 nucleotides match TRBD2. The germline V gene has CDR1 SGHRS and CDR2 YFSETQ. There are 17 residues in the CDR3. V trimming: 2 bases; J trimming: 0 bases; junction bases outside the gene matches: 8. The CDR3 loop is CASSFRLTSGSTDTQYF. For the CDR3, the DNA is TGCGCCAGCAGCTTCCGACTCACTAGCGGTAGCACAGATACGCAGTATTTT.

The rearrangement links TRBV18 to TRBJ2-7; TRBD1 might be the D (6 bases). This CDR3 region has 15 residues. Germline CDR1 KGHSH, CDR2 LQKENI. V lost 2 bases and J lost 3, with 14 bases in between. This CDR3 is CASSPGIGQRYEQYF. The DNA of the CDR3 is TGTGCCAGCTCACCAGGCATTGGACAGCGCTACGAGCAGTACTTC.

This chain joins TRBV5-1 and TRBJ2-2; 10 bases line up with TRBD2. The CDR3 loop spans 20 amino acids. The V and J ends lost 0 bases and 0 bases, in that order; junction bases with no gene match: 11. Per the germline V gene, CDR1 is SGHRS and CDR2 is YFSETQ. CDR3 in amino acids: CASSLGLLLAGPTNTGELFF. The CDR3 DNA follows: TGCGCCAGCAGCTTGGGGCTTCTACTAGCGGGGCCAACGAACACCGGGGAGCTGTTTTTT.

A word on this clone: Distinct nucleotide sequences in the sample also encode this CDR3. The genes are TRBV5-1 and TRBJ2-7; no clear D gene. Germline CDR1 is SGHRS and CDR2 is YFSETQ. Trimming left V 0 bases short and J 7 bases short, with 11 bases between. The CDR3 runs to 13 residues. CDR3 residues: CASSLVLVEEQYF. CDR3 sequence (DNA): TGCGCCAGCAGCTTGGTTTTGGTTGAGGAGCAGTACTTC.

This sequence joins TRBV5-1 and TRBJ1-5, with 8 bases fitting TRBD1. The CDR3 runs to 14 residues. Trimming at V came to 5 bases and at J to 4 bases, leaving 5 bases not matched to a gene. Germline assignment: CDR1 SGHRS and CDR2 YFSETQ. CDR3 amino acids: CASSPGQANQPQHF. Here the CDR3 DNA reads TGCGCCAGCAGTCCGGGACAGGCTAATCAGCCCCAGCATTTT.

The chain is built from TRBV28 and TRBJ1-4, with D unresolved. This CDR3 region has 14 residues. Germline V gene lookup returns CDR1 MDHEN and CDR2 SYDVKM. V was trimmed by 2 bases and J by 7 bases, leaving 11 bases between them. This CDR3 reads CASSLGGLGEKLFF. CDR3 bases: TGTGCCAGCAGTTTAGGAGGGCTGGGTGAAAAACTGTTTTTT.

The chain carries TRBV13 and TRBJ2-1; 13 nucleotides align to TRBD2. V lost 4 bases to trimming and J lost 8 bases; unmatched junction nucleotides: 5. Germline V gene data show CDR1 as PRHDT and CDR2 as FYEKMQ (reference sequence). This CDR3 region has 15 residues. The CDR3 sequence is CASSSGTSGKDEQFF. Written as DNA, the CDR3 is TGTGCCAGCAGCTCGGGGACTAGCGGGAAGGATGAGCAGTTCTTC.

This chain links TRBV11-2 with TRBJ1-5; D possibly corresponds to TRBD1 (6 bases). Germline assignment: CDR1 SGHAT and CDR2 FQNNGV. V shed 2 bases and J shed 2 bases, with 13 bases lying between them. The CDR3 has 16 amino acids. CDR3 sequence: CASSLLDAGGNQPQHF. The CDR3 DNA reads TGTGCCAGCAGCTTACTCGATGCAGGGGGCAATCAGCCCCAGCATTTT.

V usage is TRBV6-6 and J usage is TRBJ1-5, with 9 bases aligning to TRBD1. The CDR3 runs 13 residues. Germline CDR1 and CDR2: MNHNY and SVGAGI (reference sequence). Germline trimming cut 7 bases from V and 7 bases from J; bases unmatched to any gene: 5. CDR3 amino acids: CASTRDRAQPQHF. Here the CDR3 DNA reads TGTGCCAGCACTCGGGACAGGGCACAGCCCCAGCATTTT.

The rearrangement uses TRBV5-6 and TRBJ1-1; D ambiguous. Germline V lookup: CDR1 SGHDT, CDR2 YYEEEE. V was trimmed by 3 bases and J by 1 base, leaving 13 bases between them. This CDR3 is built from 15 residues. In nucleotides, the CDR3 is TGTGCCAGCAGCTGGAGAGGGTACAGGAACACTGAAGCTTTCTTT. It specifies CASSWRGYRNTEAFF.

J is TRBJ2-5 and V is TRBV7-9; 9 positions match TRBD2. The last part of the DNA fits TRBJ2-7 better; the J call may be wrong. CDR1 and CDR2 (germline): SEHNR, FQNEAQ (reference sequence). The CDR3 is made up of 14 amino acids. DNA for the CDR3: TGTGCCAGCAGCAGCCGGACTAGCGCCAACGAGCAGTACTTC. Amino acids: CASSSRTSANEQYF.

J is TRBJ1-2 and V is TRBV28; 11 bases fit TRBD1. Germline V gene sequence: CDR1 MDHEN, CDR2 SYDVKM. V gave up 11 bases and J gave up 9 bases; unmatched junction bases: 14. There are 14 residues in the CDR3. The CDR3 coding sequence is TGTGCCGGACTCGACGGGGGACAGGGGGGACGCTACACCTTC. This sequence encodes CAGLDGGQGGRYTF.

This chain joins TRBV6-1 and TRBJ1-1; D call uncertain. There are 15 residues in the CDR3. V shed 11 bases and J shed 1 base, with 20 bases lying between them. Germline V lookup: CDR1 MNHNS, CDR2 SASEGT. The DNA of the CDR3 is TGTGCCGGCACCCCCGGGAGAGGAACGAACACTGAAGCTTTCTTT. It translates to CAGTPGRGTNTEAFF.

The V gene is TRBV10-2, the J gene TRBJ2-1, with TRBD1 identical over 7 bases. After removal of 3 bases from V and 7 bases from J, the junction contained 6 bases not matched to a gene. CDR3 length equals 14 residues. Germline assignment: CDR1 WSHSY and CDR2 SAAADI. CDR3: CASSDLGRGNEQFF. For the CDR3, the DNA is TGCGCCAGCAGTGATCTGGGCAGGGGGAATGAGCAGTTCTTC.

This rearrangement joins TRBV5-1 to TRBJ1-4; weak D call: TRBD1 (6 bases). The CDR3 consists of 14 residues. V was shortened by 0 bases and J by 8 bases, with 11 bases between the two germline ends. CDR1 is SGHRS, CDR2 YFSETQ, per germline. In DNA, the CDR3 is TGCGCCAGCAGCTTGGAACAGGGTTTCGAAAAACTGTTTTTT. This codes for CASSLEQGFEKLFF.

This sequence joins TRBV7-8 and TRBJ1-2; TRBD1 matches at 10 bases. In germline, CDR1 is SGHVS, CDR2 FQNEAQ. This CDR3 spans 15 amino acids. V lost 0 bases, J lost 8 bases, and 6 bases stayed unmatched. The CDR3 coding sequence is TGTGCCAGCAGCTTAGCCTCGACAGGGGGCAGCGGCTACACCTTC. Its translation: CASSLASTGGSGYTF.

This rearrangement joins TRBV5-5 to TRBJ1-5; D unclear. CDR1 and CDR2 from the germline V gene are SGHKS and YYEKEE (reference sequence). Between the trimmed V and J ends, which lost 1 base and 3 bases, there was a span of 8 bases. CDR3 length: 14 amino acids. The CDR3 region has the DNA TGTGCCAGCAGCTTGAGAGAGTTCAATCAGCCCCAGCATTTT. Its translation is CASSLREFNQPQHF.

Here the CDR3 reads CASTETGTIPISDTQYF. CDR3 bases: TGTGCCAGCACCGAGACAGGGACCATCCCTATCTCAGATACGCAGTATTTT. The chain links TRBV27 to TRBJ2-3; TRBD1 agrees at 7 bases. Trimming removed 7 bases from V and 4 bases from J; junction bases left unmatched: 17. CDR1 is MNHEY and CDR2 is SMNVEV in the germline V gene (reference sequence). This CDR3 contains 17 residues.

The chain recombines TRBV27 with TRBJ1-1; D is unclear. Trimming pared 0 bases from V and 1 base from J, leaving 6 bases between. The CDR3 contains 14 residues. Germline V gene lookup returns CDR1 MNHEY and CDR2 SMNVEV (reference sequence). CDR3 sequence reads: CASSLSGGNTEAFF. CDR3 coding DNA: TGTGCCAGCAGTTTATCGGGAGGGAACACTGAAGCTTTCTTT.

CDR3 region: CASSESLAGVNEQFF. The DNA for the CDR3 is TGCGCCAGCAGTGAGTCGTTGGCGGGAGTCAATGAGCAGTTCTTC. The V and J genes are TRBV10-1 and TRBJ2-1; 7 positions agree with TRBD2. This CDR3 region has 15 residues. Losses at the gene ends were 0 bases for V and 6 bases for J; bases not matched to a gene: 5. Germline V lookup: CDR1 WNHNN, CDR2 SYGVQD (reference sequence).

The chain carries TRBV15 and TRBJ2-7; possible D gene TRBD2, 6 bases. Germline V gene sequence: CDR1 LNHNV, CDR2 YYDKDF (reference sequence). The CDR3 contains 15 residues. The germline V and J ends were trimmed by 0 bases and 1 base, with 10 bases remaining between them. The CDR3 sequence: CATSRDLGRSYEQYF. The CDR3 DNA follows: TGTGCCACCAGCAGAGATCTCGGGAGATCCTACGAGCAGTACTTC.

The chain uses TRBV5-1 and TRBJ2-5; a weak D match, TRBD1 (6 bases). Germline V gene sequence: CDR1 SGHRS, CDR2 YFSETQ. The CDR3 totals 15 residues. The germline V and J ends were trimmed by 3 bases and 2 bases, with 14 bases remaining between them. The chain's CDR3 is CASSSQGIEQETQYF. The CDR3 DNA follows: TGCGCCAGCAGCTCTCAGGGGATAGAGCAAGAGACCCAGTACTTC.